Shown below are 27 T cell receptor beta chains from a single sample sequenced in a study of patients and donors after allogeneic stem cell transplantation. TCRdb independently ran MiXCR on the RT-PCR reads; one entry per CDR3 protein. The sample includes about 89,000 distinct CDR3 sequences, about 48% of them seen just once. Source material: blood, either unsorted or a sorted T cell fraction (not recorded which). These receptors were taken from a human donor who was either an allogeneic HSCT recipient or a stem cell or donor lymphocyte infusion donor (not recorded which). It is not recorded whose cells these are; they may come from a transplant donor.

This chain uses TRBV5-1 with TRBJ2-7; perhaps TRBD2 as D (6 bases). This CDR3 comprises 14 residues. In germline, CDR1 is SGHRS, CDR2 YFSETQ. Trimming shortened V by 0 bases and J by 3 bases, and 10 bases separated the two germline ends. The CDR3 sequence is CASSLDRDFYEQYF. For the CDR3, the DNA is TGCGCCAGCAGCTTGGATAGGGACTTCTACGAGCAGTACTTC.

J is TRBJ2-1 and V is TRBV12-3 or TRBV12-4; D not resolved. The CDR3 runs to 14 residues. Deletions cut 3 bases from V and 4 bases from J, with 10 bases between. CDR3 loop: CASSFPNNYNEQFF. CDR3 nucleotides: TGTGCCAGCAGTTTCCCGAACAATTACAATGAGCAGTTCTTC.

In its sample, this clonotype was seen a few times. V is TRBV20-1 and J is TRBJ1-1; TRBD1 agrees at 9 bases. Germline CDR1 and CDR2: DFQATT and SNEGSKA (reference sequence). The ends lost 4 bases at V and 1 base at J; junction bases unmatched: 4. This CDR3 has 14 residues. The CDR3 region is CSAKVGQGNTEAFF. The CDR3 DNA is TGCAGTGCTAAGGTGGGACAGGGGAACACTGAAGCTTTCTTT.

The chain recombines TRBV4-1 with TRBJ1-3; D uncertain. CDR1 MGHRA and CDR2 YSYEKL come from the germline V gene. The CDR3 covers 17 residues. With 0 bases removed from V and 0 bases from J, the gap between germline ends came to 12 bases. CDR3 residues: CASSQDLRATSGNTIYF. Written as DNA, the CDR3 is TGCGCCAGCAGCCAAGACTTGCGGGCAACCTCTGGAAACACCATATATTTT.

V gene TRBV4-1 combines with J gene TRBJ1-2; 7 nucleotides line up with TRBD1. The CDR3 is 15 amino acids. CDR1 is MGHRA and CDR2 is YSYEKL in the germline V gene. V was clipped by 3 bases and J by 0 bases; unmatched bases: 4. As DNA, the CDR3 is TGCGCCAGCAGCCAGAGGGACAGCACTAACTATGGCTACACCTTC. The encoded protein is CASSQRDSTNYGYTF.

The V gene is TRBV6-5, the J gene TRBJ1-1; D is uncertain. Germline lookup yields CDR1 MNHEY and CDR2 SVGAGI. Trimming took off 2 bases at V and 0 bases at J, with 13 bases between the two ends. The CDR3 sequence is 16 residues long. CDR3 DNA: TGTGCCAGCAGTTACAGTGGCGGCTACATGAACACTGAAGCTTTCTTT. Translation: CASSYSGGYMNTEAFF.

This chain uses TRBV20-1 with TRBJ2-7, with D hard to call. V was clipped by 2 bases and J by 5 bases, with 10 bases between them. CDR1 DFQATT and CDR2 SNEGSKA come from the germline V gene (reference sequence). This CDR3 has 12 residues. The CDR3 sequence: CSARLASNEQYF. For the CDR3, the DNA is TGCAGTGCTAGACTGGCCAGCAACGAGCAGTACTTC.

The chain couples TRBV18 to TRBJ1-4; D unresolved. The germline V and J ends were trimmed by 3 bases and 4 bases, with 12 bases remaining between them. The germline V gene encodes CDR1 KGHSH and CDR2 LQKENI. The CDR3 extends over 15 amino acids. The CDR3 coding sequence is TGTGCCAGCTCACCCCGACCGAGAAGTAATGAAAAACTGTTTTTT. Translating gives CASSPRPRSNEKLFF.

A few counts support this clonotype. The CDR3 sequence: CASSLPLGAAPGKDEQFF. The CDR3 DNA follows: TGTGCCAGCAGTTTACCTCTAGGGGCGGCCCCAGGGAAGGATGAGCAGTTCTTC. This chain uses TRBV12-3 or TRBV12-4 with TRBJ2-1; TRBD1 might be the D (5 bases). This CDR3 is 18 amino acids long. Trimming took off 2 bases at V and 8 bases at J, with 25 bases between the two ends.

The V gene is TRBV15, the J gene TRBJ1-2, with 8 bases that match TRBD1. Per the germline V gene, CDR1 is LNHNV and CDR2 is YYDKDF (reference sequence). The CDR3 sequence is 12 residues long. V trimming: 4 bases; J trimming: 11 bases; junction bases outside the gene matches: 6. CDR3 in amino acids: CATSTPTGGYTF. Here the CDR3 DNA reads TGTGCCACCAGCACTCCCACAGGGGGATACACCTTC.

The chain couples TRBV12-3 or TRBV12-4 to TRBJ1-1, with a tentative D call TRBD1 (6 bases). The CDR3 is 16 residues long. V lost 5 bases to trimming and J lost 7 bases, with 23 bases between them. The CDR3 bases are TGTGCCAGCAGTCTCACCGGGGGGCCGCCTCGGATTGAAGCTTTCTTT. Its protein is CASSLTGGPPRIEAFF.

The chain joins TRBV12-3 or TRBV12-4 to TRBJ1-1; D possibly corresponds to TRBD1 (5 bases). This CDR3 contains 13 residues. V lost 6 bases and J 1 base, leaving 9 bases between the germline ends. CDR3 protein: CASSHDRNTEAFF. The DNA of the CDR3 is TGTGCCAGCAGCCACGACAGGAACACTGAAGCTTTCTTT.

This clonotype occurred a few times. This CDR3 is CSVERGSPNGYTF. The CDR3 DNA reads as TGCAGCGTTGAACGGGGTTCCCCTAATGGCTACACCTTC. V usage is TRBV29-1 and J usage is TRBJ1-2; D is ambiguous. This CDR3 spans 13 amino acids. Per the germline V gene, CDR1 is SQVTM and CDR2 is ANQGSEA. V was clipped by 2 bases and J by 6 bases, with 13 bases between them.

The genes are TRBV7-9 and TRBJ1-3, with D perhaps TRBD1 (6 bases). The CDR3 totals 15 residues. V was shortened by 5 bases and J by 4 bases, with 15 bases between the two germline ends. Germline CDR1 and CDR2: SEHNR and FQNEAQ (reference sequence). The CDR3 bases are TGTGCCAGCAGCCCGAGGGGACAAGCCGGAAACACCATATATTTT. It codes for CASSPRGQAGNTIYF.

This chain connects TRBV7-9 to TRBJ1-1; 7 bases are a match to TRBD1. This CDR3 is built from 16 residues. Germline V gives CDR1 SEHNR, CDR2 FQNEAQ (reference sequence). V was clipped by 3 bases and J by 1 base; unmatched bases: 8. CDR3: CASSFTGAGRNTEAFF. The CDR3 coding sequence is TGTGCCAGCAGCTTTACAGGGGCAGGCAGGAACACTGAAGCTTTCTTT.

This clonotype was found a few times. This chain uses TRBV4-2 with TRBJ1-1, with 7 bases identical to TRBD1. The V gene end was trimmed by 0 bases and the J gene end by 3 bases; junction bases not matched to a gene: 7. The germline CDR1 and CDR2 sequences are LGHNA and YNFKEQ. The CDR3 is 16 residues long. DNA for the CDR3: TGTGCCAGCAGCCAAGAGGCTCCCAGGGGGGACACTGAAGCTTTCTTT. Translated: CASSQEAPRGDTEAFF.

V usage is TRBV27 and J usage is TRBJ2-7, with 9 bases matching TRBD1. Germline CDR1 is MNHEY and CDR2 is SMNVEV (reference sequence). The CDR3 extends over 13 amino acids. With V trimmed by 5 bases and J by 6 bases, 5 bases remained unmatched. The CDR3 spells CASSMGQGPEQYF. CDR3 coding DNA: TGTGCCAGCAGTATGGGACAGGGCCCCGAGCAGTACTTC.

V is TRBV12-3 or TRBV12-4 and J is TRBJ1-1; 9 nucleotides agree with TRBD1. The V gene end was trimmed by 7 bases and the J gene end by 6 bases; junction bases not matched to a gene: 6. The CDR3 consists of 13 residues. The CDR3 coding sequence is TGTGCCAGCATCAGTACAGGGGGCGCTGAAGCTTTCTTT. Protein product: CASISTGGAEAFF.

The CDR3 here is CASSREVNYGYTF. The CDR3 DNA follows: TGTGCCAGCAGTAGAGAGGTTAACTATGGCTACACCTTC. The chain is built from TRBV6-5 and TRBJ1-2; D is ambiguous. Looked up from germline, CDR1 is MNHEY and CDR2 is SVGAGI. The V end was cut by 5 bases, the J end by 1 base, with 8 bases between. This CDR3 has 13 amino acids.

The rearrangement links TRBV20-1 to TRBJ1-1; no clear D. Trimming took off 6 bases at V and 0 bases at J, with 17 bases between the two ends. The CDR3 spans 15 residues. Germline assignment: CDR1 DFQATT and CDR2 SNEGSKA (reference sequence). The CDR3, as DNA: TGCAGTGCCACCGGGAGGCAGACAATGAACACTGAAGCTTTCTTT. This translates into CSATGRQTMNTEAFF.

V usage is TRBV11-2 and J usage is TRBJ1-1, with no clear D. The CDR3 length is 14 residues. The V end was cut by 8 bases, the J end by 1 base, with 14 bases between. CDR1 is SGHAT and CDR2 is FQNNGV in the germline V gene. The CDR3 nucleotides read TGTGCCAGCCTCGAAACAGTATCGAACACTGAAGCTTTCTTT. Translating it yields CASLETVSNTEAFF.

The J gene is TRBJ1-5, the V gene TRBV3-1; D remains unclear. V lost 0 bases, J lost 5 bases, and 2 bases lay in between. CDR1 LGHDT and CDR2 YNNKEL come from the germline V gene (reference sequence). The CDR3 runs 12 residues. CDR3 region: CASSQEHQPQHF. The CDR3 coding sequence is TGTGCCAGCAGCCAAGAGCATCAGCCCCAGCATTTT.

There are a few counts of this clonotype. The chain couples TRBV5-1 to TRBJ1-1; D possibly corresponds to TRBD1 (5 bases). CDR1 and CDR2 from the germline V gene are SGHRS and YFSETQ. The CDR3 totals 14 residues. Deletions cut 7 bases from V and 1 base from J, with 14 bases between. CDR3: CASGTDTSNTEAFF. The DNA of the CDR3 is TGCGCCAGCGGAACGGACACCTCGAACACTGAAGCTTTCTTT.

This chain joins TRBV13 and TRBJ1-2, with TRBD1 matching over 7 bases. The length of the CDR3 is 15 residues. V shed 4 bases, J shed 4 bases, and the junction held 9 bases outside the gene matches. Germline V gene data show CDR1 as PRHDT and CDR2 as FYEKMQ (reference sequence). As DNA, the CDR3 is TGTGCCAGCAGCTATCGACAGGGAGATCGCTATGGCTACACCTTC. Translated, it gives CASSYRQGDRYGYTF.

The chain combines TRBV12-3 or TRBV12-4 with TRBJ1-1; 7 bases align to TRBD1. J was trimmed by 7 bases and V by 0 bases; bases with no gene match: 2. The CDR3 covers 13 residues. The CDR3 spells CASSLAGTVEAFF. The CDR3 DNA sequence: TGTGCCAGCAGTTTAGCTGGGACAGTTGAAGCTTTCTTT.

The chain has TRBV30 and TRBJ2-1, with 7 bases aligning to TRBD2. Trimming cost V 2 bases and J 9 bases; bases outside gene matches: 4. The V gene's germline CDR1 is GTSNPN and CDR2 SVGIG (reference sequence). This CDR3 spans 12 amino acids. This CDR3 is CAWSLAVVEQFF. The CDR3 DNA reads as TGTGCCTGGAGTCTAGCGGTAGTTGAGCAGTTCTTC.

This chain joins TRBV9 and TRBJ2-3, with 10 bases aligning to TRBD2. This CDR3 has 16 amino acids. The germline V gene encodes CDR1 SGDLS and CDR2 YYNGEE. V dropped 0 bases and J dropped 6; count of bases not matched to a gene: 7. CDR3 DNA: TGTGCCAGCAGCGTAGAACCTAGCGGGAGAGCGGATACGCAGTATTTT. Translating gives CASSVEPSGRADTQYF.